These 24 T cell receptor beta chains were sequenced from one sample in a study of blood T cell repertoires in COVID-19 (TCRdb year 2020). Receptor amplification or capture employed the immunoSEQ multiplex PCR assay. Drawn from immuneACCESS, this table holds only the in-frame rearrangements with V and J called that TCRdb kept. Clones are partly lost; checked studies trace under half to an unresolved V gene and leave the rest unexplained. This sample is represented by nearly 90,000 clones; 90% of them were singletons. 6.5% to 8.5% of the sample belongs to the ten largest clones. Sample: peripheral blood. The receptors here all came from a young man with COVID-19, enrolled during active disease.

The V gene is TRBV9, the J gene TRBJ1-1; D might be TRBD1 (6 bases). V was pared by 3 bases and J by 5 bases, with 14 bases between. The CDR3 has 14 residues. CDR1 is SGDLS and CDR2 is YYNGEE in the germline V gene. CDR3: CASSEEGGGTEAFF. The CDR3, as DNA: TGTGCCAGCAGCGAGGAGGGGGGAGGGACTGAAGCTTTCTTT. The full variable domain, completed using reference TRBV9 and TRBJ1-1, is DSGVTQTPKHLITATGQRVTLRCSPRSGDLSVYWYQQSLDQGLQFLIQYYNGEERAKGNILERFSAQQFPDLHSELNLSSLELGDSALYFCASSEEGGGTEAFFGQGTRLTVV.

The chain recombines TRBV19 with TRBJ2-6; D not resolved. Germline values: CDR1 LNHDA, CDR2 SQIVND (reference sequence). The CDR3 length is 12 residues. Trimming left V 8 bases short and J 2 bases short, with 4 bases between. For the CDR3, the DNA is TGTGCCAGTGGGCCTGGGGCCAACGTCCTGACTTTC. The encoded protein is CASGPGANVLTF.

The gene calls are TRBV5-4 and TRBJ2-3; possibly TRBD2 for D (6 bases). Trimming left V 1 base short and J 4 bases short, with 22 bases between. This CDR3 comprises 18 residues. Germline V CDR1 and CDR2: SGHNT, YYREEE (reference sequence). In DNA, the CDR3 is TGTGCCAGCAGCTTGTTTTGGCAGGACTACATGGGCCCAGATACGCAGTATTTT. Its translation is CASSLFWQDYMGPDTQYF.

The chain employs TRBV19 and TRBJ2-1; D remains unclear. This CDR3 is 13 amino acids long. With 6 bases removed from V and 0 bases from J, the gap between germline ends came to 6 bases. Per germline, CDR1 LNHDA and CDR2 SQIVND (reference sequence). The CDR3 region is CASRSSSYNEQFF. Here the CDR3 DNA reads TGTGCCAGTAGGAGTAGCTCCTACAATGAGCAGTTCTTC.

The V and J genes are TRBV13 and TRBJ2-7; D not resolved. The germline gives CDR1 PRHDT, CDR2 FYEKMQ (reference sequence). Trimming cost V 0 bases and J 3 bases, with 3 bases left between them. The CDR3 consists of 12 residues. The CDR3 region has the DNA TGTGCCAGCAGCTTAGGCCTCTACGAGCAGTACTTC. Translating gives CASSLGLYEQYF.

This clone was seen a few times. CDR3 DNA: TGTGCCAGCAGCTTAGCTGGGGGGGAAGGAGCGTACTCCTACGAGCAGTACTTC. Translating it yields CASSLAGGEGAYSYEQYF. The chain has TRBV7-9 and TRBJ2-7, with 7 nucleotides matching TRBD2. Unmatched junction bases numbered 11, after V lost 0 bases and J lost 0 bases. The CDR3 totals 18 residues. Germline CDR1 SEHNR, CDR2 FQNEAQ (reference sequence).

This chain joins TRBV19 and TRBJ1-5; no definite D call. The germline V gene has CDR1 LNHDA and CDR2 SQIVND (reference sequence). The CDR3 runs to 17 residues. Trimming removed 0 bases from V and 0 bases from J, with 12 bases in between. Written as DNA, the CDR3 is TGTGCCAGTAGTATAGATCGGGGAGGTTATAGCAATCAGCCCCAGCATTTT. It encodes CASSIDRGGYSNQPQHF.

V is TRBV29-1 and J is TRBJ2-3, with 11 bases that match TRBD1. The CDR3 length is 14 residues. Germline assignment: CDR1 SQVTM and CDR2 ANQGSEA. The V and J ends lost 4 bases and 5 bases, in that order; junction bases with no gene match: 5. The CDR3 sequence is CSVVGTGGGDTQYF. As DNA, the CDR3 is TGCAGCGTTGTGGGGACAGGGGGAGGAGATACGCAGTATTTT.

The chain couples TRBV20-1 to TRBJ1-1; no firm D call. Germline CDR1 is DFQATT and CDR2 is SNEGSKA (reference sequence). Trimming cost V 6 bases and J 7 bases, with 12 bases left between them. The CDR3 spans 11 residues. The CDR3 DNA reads TGCAGTGCCCCCGCGGATTTTGAAGCTTTCTTT. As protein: CSAPADFEAFF.

The CDR3 DNA follows: TGTGCCAGCAGCCCGGGTGGGGAGCCGCAGTATTTT. Residues: CASSPGGEPQYF. The chain is built from TRBV11-3 and TRBJ2-3, with a weak D call TRBD2 (5 bases). The germline gives CDR1 SGHNT, CDR2 YENEEA. This CDR3 contains 12 residues. The V and J ends lost 5 bases and 10 bases respectively, with 13 bases between them.

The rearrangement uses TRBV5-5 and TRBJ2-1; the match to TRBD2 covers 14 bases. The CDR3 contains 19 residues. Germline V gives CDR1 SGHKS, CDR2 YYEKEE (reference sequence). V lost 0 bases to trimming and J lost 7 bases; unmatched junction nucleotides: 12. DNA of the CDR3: TGTGCCAGCAGCTTGGCCAGGAGCGACGGACTAGCGGGAGGTAATGAGCAGTTCTTC. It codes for CASSLARSDGLAGGNEQFF.

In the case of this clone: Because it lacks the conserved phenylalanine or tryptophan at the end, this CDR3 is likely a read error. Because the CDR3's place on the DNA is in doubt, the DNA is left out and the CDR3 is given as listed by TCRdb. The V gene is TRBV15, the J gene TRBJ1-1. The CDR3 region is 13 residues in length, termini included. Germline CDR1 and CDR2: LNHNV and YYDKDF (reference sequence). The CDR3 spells CATSRDRSIILLI.

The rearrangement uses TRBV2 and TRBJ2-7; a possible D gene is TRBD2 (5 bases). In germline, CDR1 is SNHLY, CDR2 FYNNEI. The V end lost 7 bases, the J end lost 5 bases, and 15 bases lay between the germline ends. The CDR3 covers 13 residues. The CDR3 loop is CASTIEGYNEQYF. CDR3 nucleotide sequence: TGTGCCAGCACAATTGAGGGTTATAACGAGCAGTACTTC.

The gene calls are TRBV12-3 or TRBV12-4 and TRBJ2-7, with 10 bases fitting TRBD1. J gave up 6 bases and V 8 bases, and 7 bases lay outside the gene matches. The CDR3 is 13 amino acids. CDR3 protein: CASGQGVRSEQYF. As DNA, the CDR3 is TGTGCCAGCGGACAGGGGGTACGAAGCGAGCAGTACTTC.

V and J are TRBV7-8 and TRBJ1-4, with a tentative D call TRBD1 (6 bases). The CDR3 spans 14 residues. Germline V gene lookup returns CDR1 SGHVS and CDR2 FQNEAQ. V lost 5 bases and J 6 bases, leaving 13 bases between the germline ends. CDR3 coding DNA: TGTGCCAGCAGCCGGGGGGGGCTGGATGAAAAACTGTTTTTT. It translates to CASSRGGLDEKLFF.

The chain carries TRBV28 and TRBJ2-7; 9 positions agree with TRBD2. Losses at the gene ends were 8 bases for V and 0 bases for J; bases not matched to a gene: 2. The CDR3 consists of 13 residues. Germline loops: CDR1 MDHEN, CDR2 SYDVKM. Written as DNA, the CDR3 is TGTGCCAGCGCGGGACTAGCCTCCTACGAGCAGTACTTC. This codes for CASAGLASYEQYF.

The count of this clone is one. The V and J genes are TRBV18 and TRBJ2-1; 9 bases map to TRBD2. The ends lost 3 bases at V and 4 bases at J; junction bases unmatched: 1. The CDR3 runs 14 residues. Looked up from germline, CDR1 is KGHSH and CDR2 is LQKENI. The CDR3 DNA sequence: TGTGCCAGCTCACCTAGCGGGGGTTACAATGAGCAGTTCTTC. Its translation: CASSPSGGYNEQFF. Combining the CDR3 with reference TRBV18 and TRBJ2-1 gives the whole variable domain NAGVMQNPRHLVRRRGQEARLRCSPMKGHSHVYWYRQLPEEGLKFMVYLQKENIIDESGMPKERFSAEFPKEGPSILRIQQVVRGDSAAYFCASSPSGGYNEQFFGPGTRLTVL.

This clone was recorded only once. Here the CDR3 reads CASSPGTGEDTQYF. CDR3 bases: TGTGCCAGCTCACCAGGGACAGGGGAAGATACGCAGTATTTT. V usage is TRBV18 and J usage is TRBJ2-3, with 10 bases matching TRBD1. Trimming at V came to 2 bases and at J to 5 bases, leaving 1 base not matched to a gene. The CDR3 sequence is 14 residues long. CDR1 is KGHSH, CDR2 LQKENI, per germline.

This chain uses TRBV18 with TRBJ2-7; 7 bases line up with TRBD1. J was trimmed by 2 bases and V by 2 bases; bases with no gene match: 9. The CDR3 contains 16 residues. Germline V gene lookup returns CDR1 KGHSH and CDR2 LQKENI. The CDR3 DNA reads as TGTGCCAGCTCACCAGTCAGGGGGATGGGGACCTACGAGCAGTACTTC. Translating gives CASSPVRGMGTYEQYF. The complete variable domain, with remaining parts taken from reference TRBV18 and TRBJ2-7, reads NAGVMQNPRHLVRRRGQEARLRCSPMKGHSHVYWYRQLPEEGLKFMVYLQKENIIDESGMPKERFSAEFPKEGPSILRIQQVVRGDSAAYFCASSPVRGMGTYEQYFGPGTRLTVT.

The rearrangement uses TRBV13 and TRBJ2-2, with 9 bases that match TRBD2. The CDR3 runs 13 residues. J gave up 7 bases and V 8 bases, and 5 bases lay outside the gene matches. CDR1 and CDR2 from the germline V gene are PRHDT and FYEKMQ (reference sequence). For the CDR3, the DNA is TGTGCCAGCGTGGCTAGCGGGAACGGGGAGCTGTTTTTT. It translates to CASVASGNGELFF.

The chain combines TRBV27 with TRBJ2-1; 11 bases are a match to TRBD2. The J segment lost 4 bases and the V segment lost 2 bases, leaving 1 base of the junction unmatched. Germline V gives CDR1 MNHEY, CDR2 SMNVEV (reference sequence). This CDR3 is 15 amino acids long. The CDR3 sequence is CASSLVAGGYNEQFF. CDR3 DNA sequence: TGTGCCAGCAGTTTAGTAGCGGGAGGGTACAATGAGCAGTTCTTC.

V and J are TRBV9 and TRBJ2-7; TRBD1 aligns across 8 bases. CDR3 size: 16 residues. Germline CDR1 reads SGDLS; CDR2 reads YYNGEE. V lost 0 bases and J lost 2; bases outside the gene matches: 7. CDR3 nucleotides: TGTGCCAGCAGCGTAGACTCCGGGACAGGTACCTACGAGCAGTACTTC. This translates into CASSVDSGTGTYEQYF.

CDR3 loop: CASSFSPGNQPQHF. The CDR3, as DNA: TGTGCCAGCAGTTTCTCCCCAGGTAATCAGCCCCAGCATTTT. The chain has TRBV28 and TRBJ1-5; D is unresolved. Trimming took 3 bases from V and 4 from J, leaving 10 bases between them. CDR3 length: 14 residues. Germline assignment: CDR1 MDHEN and CDR2 SYDVKM.

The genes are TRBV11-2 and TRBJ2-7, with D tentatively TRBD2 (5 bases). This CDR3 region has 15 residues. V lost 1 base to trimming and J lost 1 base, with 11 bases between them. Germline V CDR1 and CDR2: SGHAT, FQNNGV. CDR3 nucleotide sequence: TGTGCCAGCAGCTTAGCCCCGGGGTCTTCCTACGAGCAGTACTTC. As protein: CASSLAPGSSYEQYF.